This T cell receptor (beta chain) was sequenced during a study of blood T cell repertoires in COVID-19 (dated by TCRdb to about 2020). Regarding the research as a whole: The collaborator samples originated in the United States, Italy and Spain and spanned the acute and convalescent phases of COVID-19. Where available, HLA class I and class II types were taken from metadata supplied by the sample provider and were not determined by assay-based typing. The repertoires were released in a freely available public database meant as a resource for research on the immune response to SARS-CoV-2. Samples came from the ongoing ImmuneRACE study (first 160 participants) plus 1,254 subjects from 6 global collaborators. Nearly every sample came with metadata listing a de-identified subject ID, COVID-19 status, age in years and sex. The prospective study material was composed of cDNA or gDNA derived from T cells, B-cell-depleted T cells, or PBMCs. Deeply sampled blood TCRbeta repertoires from subjects exposed to, actively infected with, or recovered from COVID-19 were included in the dataset. The research as a whole found: The amount of clinical and demographic metadata varied by source and participant and was provided uncurated.

TCRbeta CDR3 regions were amplified from genomic DNA by means of the immunoSEQ Assay, a bias-controlled multiplex PCR. On the authors' methods: Nucleated cell counts per sample were estimated from amplification of reference gene primers within the assay. To quantify the absolute abundance of each unique TCRbeta CDR3 rearrangement, sequence reads were collapsed and filtered. For each sample, productive Simpson clonality was calculated as the square root of Simpson's diversity index across productive rearrangements. TCRdb carries this immuneACCESS record with in-frame sequences only. Its versions omit some clonotypes, under half of them owing to an unresolved V gene in the studies checked, with the rest unexplained. The D gene and trimming were derived from the DNA, and the V and J assignments and clone size from that table. In this sample the table shows roughly 100,000 clones, roughly 88% of which occur a single time. The ten largest clonotypes hold under 8.5% of the sample.

Cut back by 2 bases and 5 bases, the V and J ends lie 15 bases apart. The germline V gene (reference sequence) specifies GTSNPN as CDR1 and SVGIG as CDR2. From the cysteine through the phenylalanine, the CDR3 covers 14 amino acids. Solely the CDR3 DNA is kept, with 42 bases framed from the first base. About this clone: The target of this receptor is not known. No base quality information exists; no much larger clone differs at one position.

One collaborating source in Seattle enrolled patients during active infection and followed them longitudinally through the course of disease. Each collaborating institution followed its own protocols to collect whole blood in K2EDTA tubes. Collaborator samples were shipped for TCRbeta analysis as frozen whole blood, isolated PBMCs, or DNA extracted from either sample type. Sequenced: peripheral blood. This clonotype originated in a young man with COVID-19, enrolled during active disease. The rearranged chain carries TRBV30 and TRBJ1-2; TRBD1 is perhaps the D gene, given 5 matching bases. The CDR3 here reads CAWSTHQGRYGYTF. The nucleotide sequence reads TGTGCCTGGAGTACCCACCAGGGAAGGTATGGCTACACCTTC.